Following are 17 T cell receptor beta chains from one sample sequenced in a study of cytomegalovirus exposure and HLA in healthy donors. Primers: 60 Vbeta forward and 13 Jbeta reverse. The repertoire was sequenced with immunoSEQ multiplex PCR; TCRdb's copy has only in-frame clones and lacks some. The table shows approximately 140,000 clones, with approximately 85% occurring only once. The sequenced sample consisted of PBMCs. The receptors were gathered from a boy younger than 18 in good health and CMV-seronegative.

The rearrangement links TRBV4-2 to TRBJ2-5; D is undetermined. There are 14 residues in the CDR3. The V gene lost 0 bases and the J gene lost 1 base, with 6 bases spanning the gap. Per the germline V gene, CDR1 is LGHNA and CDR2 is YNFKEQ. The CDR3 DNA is TGTGCCAGCAGCCAAGAGAGGATCCAAGAGACCCAGTACTTC. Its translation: CASSQERIQETQYF.

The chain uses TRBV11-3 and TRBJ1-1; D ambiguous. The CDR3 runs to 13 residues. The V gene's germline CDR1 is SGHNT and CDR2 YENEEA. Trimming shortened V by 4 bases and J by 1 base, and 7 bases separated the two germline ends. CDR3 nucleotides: TGTGCCAGCAGCTCCCGCAGGAACACTGAAGCTTTCTTT. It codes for CASSSRRNTEAFF.

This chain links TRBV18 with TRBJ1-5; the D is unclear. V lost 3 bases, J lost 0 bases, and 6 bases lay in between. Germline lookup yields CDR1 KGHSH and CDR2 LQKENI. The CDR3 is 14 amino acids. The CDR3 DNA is TGTGCCAGCTCACCTCAGCGTAGCAATCAGCCCCAGCATTTT. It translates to CASSPQRSNQPQHF.

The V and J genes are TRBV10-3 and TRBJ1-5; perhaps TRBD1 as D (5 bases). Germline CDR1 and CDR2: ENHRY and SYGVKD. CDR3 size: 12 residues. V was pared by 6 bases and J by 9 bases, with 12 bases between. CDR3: CAIRGAGGPQHF. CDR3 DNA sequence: TGTGCCATCAGAGGAGCGGGGGGGCCCCAGCATTTT.

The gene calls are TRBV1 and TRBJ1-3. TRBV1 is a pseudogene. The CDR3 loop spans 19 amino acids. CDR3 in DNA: TGCACCAGCAGCCAAGAAACACGGTCCGGGCCCCCGGGAGGAAACACCATATATTTT. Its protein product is CTSSQETRSGPPGGNTIYF.

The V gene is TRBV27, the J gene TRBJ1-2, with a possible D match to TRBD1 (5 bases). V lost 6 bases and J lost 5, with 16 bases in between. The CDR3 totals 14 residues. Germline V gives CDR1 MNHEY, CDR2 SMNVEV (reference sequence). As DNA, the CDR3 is TGTGCCAGCAGCTTGGATTCGGGGGGATATGGCTACACCTTC. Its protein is CASSLDSGGYGYTF.

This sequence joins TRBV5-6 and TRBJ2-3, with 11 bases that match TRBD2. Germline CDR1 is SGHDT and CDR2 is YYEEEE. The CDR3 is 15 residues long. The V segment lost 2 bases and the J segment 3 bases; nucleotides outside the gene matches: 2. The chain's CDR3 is CASSLLAGVTDTQYF. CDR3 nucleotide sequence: TGTGCCAGCAGCTTACTAGCGGGGGTGACAGATACGCAGTATTTT.

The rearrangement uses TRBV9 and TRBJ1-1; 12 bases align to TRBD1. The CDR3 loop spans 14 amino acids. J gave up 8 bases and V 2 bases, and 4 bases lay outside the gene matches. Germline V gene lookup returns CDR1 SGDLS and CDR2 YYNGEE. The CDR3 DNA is TGTGCCAGCAGCGTGGGGACAGGGGGCGCAGAAGCTTTCTTT. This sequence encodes CASSVGTGGAEAFF.

In DNA form, the CDR3 reads TGTGCCAGCAGCGCCCAGACAAGGTACGAGCAGTACTTC. Translation: CASSAQTRYEQYF. The V gene is TRBV6-1, the J gene TRBJ2-7; no clear D. Trimming left V 6 bases short and J 4 bases short, with 13 bases between. This CDR3 contains 13 residues. The germline V gene encodes CDR1 MNHNS and CDR2 SASEGT.

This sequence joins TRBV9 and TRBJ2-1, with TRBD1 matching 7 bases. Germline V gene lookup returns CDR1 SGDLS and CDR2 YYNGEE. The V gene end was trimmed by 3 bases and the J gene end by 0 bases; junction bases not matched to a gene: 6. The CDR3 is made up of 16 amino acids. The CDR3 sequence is CASSGTGYNSYNEQFF. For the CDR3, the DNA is TGTGCCAGCAGCGGGACAGGTTATAACTCCTACAATGAGCAGTTCTTC.

CDR3 sequence: CAWKRTGGSEEQYF. CDR3 coding DNA: TGTGCCTGGAAAAGGACAGGGGGGTCAGAGGAGCAGTACTTC. The V call is TRBV30, the J call TRBJ2-7; 10 bases line up with TRBD1. The CDR3 has 14 residues. Germline-derived CDR1 and CDR2 are GTSNPN and SVGIG (reference sequence). Unmatched junction bases numbered 10, after V lost 4 bases and J lost 7 bases.

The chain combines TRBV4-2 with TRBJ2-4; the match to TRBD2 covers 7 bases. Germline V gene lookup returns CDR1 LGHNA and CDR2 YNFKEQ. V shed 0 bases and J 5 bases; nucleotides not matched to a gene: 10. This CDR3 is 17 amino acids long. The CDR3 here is CASSQDGTGGTQNIQYF. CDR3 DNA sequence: TGTGCCAGCAGCCAAGATGGGACCGGGGGGACCCAAAACATTCAGTACTTC.

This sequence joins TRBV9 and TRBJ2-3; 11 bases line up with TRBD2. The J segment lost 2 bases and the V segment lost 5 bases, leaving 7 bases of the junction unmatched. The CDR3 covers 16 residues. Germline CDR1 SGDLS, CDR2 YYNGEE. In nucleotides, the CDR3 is TGTGCCAGCAGTCCCGGACTAGCGGGTTACACAGATACGCAGTATTTT. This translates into CASSPGLAGYTDTQYF.

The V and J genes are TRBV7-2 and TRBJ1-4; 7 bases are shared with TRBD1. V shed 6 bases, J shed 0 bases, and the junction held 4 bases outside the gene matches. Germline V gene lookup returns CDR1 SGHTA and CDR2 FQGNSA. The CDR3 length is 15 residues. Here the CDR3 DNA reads TGTGCCAGCAGTTTGACAGGGTCAACTAATGAAAAACTGTTTTTT. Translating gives CASSLTGSTNEKLFF.

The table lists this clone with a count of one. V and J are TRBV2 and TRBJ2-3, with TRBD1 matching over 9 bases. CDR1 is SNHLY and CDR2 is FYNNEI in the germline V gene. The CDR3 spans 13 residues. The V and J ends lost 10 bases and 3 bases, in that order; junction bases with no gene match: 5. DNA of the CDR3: TGTGCCACGAGGGACAGGGTTACAGATACGCAGTATTTT. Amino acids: CATRDRVTDTQYF.

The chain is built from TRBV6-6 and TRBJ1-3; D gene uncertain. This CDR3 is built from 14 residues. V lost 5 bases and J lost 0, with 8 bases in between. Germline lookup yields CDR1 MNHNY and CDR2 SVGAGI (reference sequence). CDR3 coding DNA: TGTGCCAGCAGTCCCCCCAGCTCTGGAAACACCATATATTTT. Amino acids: CASSPPSSGNTIYF.

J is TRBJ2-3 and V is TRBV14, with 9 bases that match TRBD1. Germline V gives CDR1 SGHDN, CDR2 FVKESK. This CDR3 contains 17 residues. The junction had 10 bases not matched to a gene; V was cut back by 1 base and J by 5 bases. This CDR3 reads CASSQVGSPGQGDTQYF. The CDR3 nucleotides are TGTGCCAGCAGCCAAGTAGGTTCACCGGGACAGGGAGATACGCAGTATTTT. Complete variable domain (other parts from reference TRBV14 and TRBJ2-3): EAGVTQFPSHSVIEKGQTVTLRCDPISGHDNLYWYRRVMGKEIKFLLHFVKESKQDESGMPNNRFLAERTGGTYSTLKVQPAELEDSGVYFCASSQVGSPGQGDTQYFGPGTRLTVL.